The 32 T cell receptor beta chains presented below share a single source sample, sequenced in a study of shared clonotypes between healthy human individuals. Sequencing was performed with immunoSEQ multiplex PCR; in TCRdb, only in-frame clones are kept and a portion is missing. The table includes 980,000 or so clones, about 80% detected once. The material sequenced was memory CD4+ T cells sorted from blood. The subset here: CD45RA-negative fraction. Receptors originate from a man between 18 and 29 years old in good health.

The gene calls are TRBV28 and TRBJ1-6, with D maybe TRBD1 (6 bases). From germline, CDR1 is MDHEN and CDR2 SYDVKM. This CDR3 spans 15 amino acids. The germline V and J ends were trimmed by 7 bases and 11 bases, with 21 bases remaining between them. The CDR3 DNA reads TGTGCCAGCATGAACGTAGACAGGATTCGGGCACCCCTCCACTTT. Translating it yields CASMNVDRIRAPLHF.

The V call is TRBV30, the J call TRBJ1-5, with unresolved D. The V gene's germline CDR1 is GTSNPN and CDR2 SVGIG (reference sequence). Trimming removed 0 bases from V and 0 bases from J, with 9 bases in between. The CDR3 loop spans 15 amino acids. The CDR3 bases are TGTGCCTGGAGTGTAAATGAGGGTAGCAATCAGCCCCAGCATTTT. Its protein is CAWSVNEGSNQPQHF.

The chain carries TRBV2 and TRBJ2-5; D ambiguous. The germline gives CDR1 SNHLY, CDR2 FYNNEI. CDR3 size: 15 residues. The V end was cut by 3 bases, the J end by 1 base, with 12 bases between. In DNA form, the CDR3 reads TGTGCCAGCAGTGATCGGCCAGGAGCCCAAGAGACCCAGTACTTC. Residues: CASSDRPGAQETQYF.

The chain is built from TRBV18 and TRBJ2-3; D may be TRBD2 (5 bases). The CDR3 length is 14 residues. Trimming removed 3 bases from V and 0 bases from J, with 7 bases in between. Germline CDR1 reads KGHSH; CDR2 reads LQKENI. This chain's CDR3 is CASSPRTSTDTQYF. The CDR3 coding sequence is TGTGCCAGCTCACCGCGGACTAGCACAGATACGCAGTATTTT.

The CDR3 loop reads CASSLAPLPTYQETQYF. CDR3 bases: TGTGCCAGCAGCTTAGCGCCGCTACCTACGTACCAAGAGACCCAGTACTTC. The gene calls are TRBV7-2 and TRBJ2-5; D uncertain. V was cut by 0 bases and J by 0 bases, with 14 bases left in between. CDR3 length: 17 residues. Looked up from germline, CDR1 is SGHTA and CDR2 is FQGNSA. Full variable domain (rest looked up from reference TRBV7-2 and TRBJ2-5): GAGVSQSPSNKVTEKGKDVELRCDPISGHTALYWYRQSLGQGLEFLIYFQGNSAPDKSGLPSDRFSAERTGGSVSTLTIQRTQQEDSAVYLCASSLAPLPTYQETQYFGPGTRLLVL.

In the case of this clone: The likely explanation is a read error, given a far larger clone one base away. Other DNA sequences within the sample encode an identical CDR3. CDR3 region: CASSLGRAYEQYF. CDR3 in DNA: TGTGCCAGCAGCTTGGGACGGGCCTACGAGCAGTACTTC. The chain is built from TRBV5-6 and TRBJ2-7; D unresolved. V lost 0 bases and J 2 bases, leaving 6 bases between the germline ends. The CDR3 loop spans 13 amino acids. CDR1 is SGHDT and CDR2 is YYEEEE in the germline V gene.

The chain combines TRBV18 with TRBJ1-4; D is ambiguous. The length of the CDR3 is 13 residues. The ends were cut back, 3 bases at V and 7 bases at J, with 9 bases in the middle. Germline CDR1 is KGHSH and CDR2 is LQKENI. The CDR3 reads CASSPKGSEKLFF. CDR3 in DNA: TGTGCCAGCTCACCGAAAGGGTCTGAAAAACTGTTTTTT.

The rearrangement uses TRBV6-5 and TRBJ1-2; 7 nucleotides match TRBD1. V shed 8 bases, J shed 8 bases, and the junction held 17 bases outside the gene matches. Germline CDR1 reads MNHEY; CDR2 reads SVGAGI. This CDR3 region has 15 residues. CDR3 coding DNA: TGTGCCAGCTGTATGAAGGGACAGCTTAGGGAAGGCTACACCTTC. Translating it yields CASCMKGQLREGYTF.

This clone turned up a few times. The same CDR3 can be traced to other DNA sequences in this sample. The chain combines TRBV5-1 with TRBJ1-4; TRBD1 might be the D (5 bases). CDR1 and CDR2 (germline): SGHRS, YFSETQ. V lost 4 bases to trimming and J lost 7 bases, with 14 bases between them. This CDR3 spans 14 amino acids. The CDR3 loop reads CASSPRQGGEKLFF. CDR3 nucleotide sequence: TGCGCCAGCAGCCCGAGGCAGGGTGGTGAAAAACTGTTTTTT.

This clone occurred many times. This chain uses TRBV7-2 with TRBJ2-3; TRBD1 aligns across 8 bases. Germline trimming cut 5 bases from V and 3 bases from J; bases unmatched to any gene: 13. The CDR3 runs to 17 residues. Germline CDR1 SGHTA, CDR2 FQGNSA. As DNA, the CDR3 is TGTGCCAGCAGCCGGCGGATGGACACAGGGGGAACAGATACGCAGTATTTT. Translating it yields CASSRRMDTGGTDTQYF.

This chain uses TRBV7-2 with TRBJ2-7; D gene ambiguous. Germline V gene lookup returns CDR1 SGHTA and CDR2 FQGNSA. V shed 3 bases and J shed 4 bases, with 19 bases lying between them. The CDR3 is 16 residues long. The CDR3 loop reads CASSFFRTVSEYEQYF. The CDR3 DNA reads TGTGCCAGCAGCTTTTTCAGGACGGTTAGTGAGTACGAGCAGTACTTC.

The chain combines TRBV4-1 with TRBJ2-1, with D tentatively TRBD1 (6 bases). Germline V gene lookup returns CDR1 MGHRA and CDR2 YSYEKL. V was trimmed by 1 base and J by 4 bases, leaving 11 bases between them. The length of the CDR3 is 15 residues. For the CDR3, the DNA is TGCGCCAGCAGCCAAGTAGGGCAGGGGTACAATGAGCAGTTCTTC. Encoded protein: CASSQVGQGYNEQFF.

V usage is TRBV5-1 and J usage is TRBJ1-1; D call uncertain. The germline gives CDR1 SGHRS, CDR2 YFSETQ. The CDR3 is 15 residues long. Between the trimmed V and J ends, which lost 3 bases and 0 bases, there was a span of 12 bases. This CDR3 reads CASSSGSTLNTEAFF. In DNA form, the CDR3 reads TGCGCCAGCAGCTCGGGATCGACATTGAACACTGAAGCTTTCTTT.

This chain uses TRBV10-1 with TRBJ2-5; 7 nucleotides agree with TRBD2. The V and J ends lost 3 bases and 4 bases, in that order; junction bases with no gene match: 2. CDR3 length equals 13 residues. Germline values: CDR1 WNHNN, CDR2 SYGVQD (reference sequence). The CDR3 sequence is CASSDGRRETQYF. The CDR3 DNA reads TGCGCCAGCAGTGACGGGAGGCGAGAGACCCAGTACTTC.

The chain couples TRBV30 to TRBJ2-1; D call uncertain. From germline, CDR1 is GTSNPN and CDR2 SVGIG (reference sequence). The CDR3 is made up of 11 amino acids. Deletions cut 4 bases from V and 2 bases from J, with 3 bases between. The CDR3 region is CAWKAYNEQFF. The CDR3 DNA reads TGTGCCTGGAAGGCCTACAATGAGCAGTTCTTC. Full variable domain (remainder filled in from reference TRBV30 and TRBJ2-1): SQTIHQWPATLVQPVGSPLSLECTVEGTSNPNLYWYRQAAGRGLQLLFYSVGIGQISSEVPQNLSASRPQDRQFILSSKKLLLSDSGFYLCAWKAYNEQFFGPGTRLTVL.

The chain recombines TRBV7-2 with TRBJ2-7, with 9 bases matching TRBD1. Germline V CDR1 and CDR2: SGHTA, FQGNSA. The CDR3 has 16 amino acids. V lost 5 bases, J lost 2 bases, and 10 bases stayed unmatched. The CDR3 coding sequence is TGTGCCAGCAGCCCCGCCGGGGACAGGGTACCCTACGAGCAGTACTTC. It is translated as CASSPAGDRVPYEQYF.

This sequence joins TRBV18 and TRBJ1-2, with 9 bases matching TRBD1. V gave up 1 base and J gave up 6 bases; unmatched junction bases: 3. Per germline, CDR1 KGHSH and CDR2 LQKENI. The CDR3 sequence is 14 residues long. In nucleotides, the CDR3 is TGTGCCAGCTCACCACTGGGACAGGGTGATGGCTACACCTTC. It codes for CASSPLGQGDGYTF. Full variable domain (missing parts from reference TRBV18 and TRBJ1-2): NAGVMQNPRHLVRRRGQEARLRCSPMKGHSHVYWYRQLPEEGLKFMVYLQKENIIDESGMPKERFSAEFPKEGPSILRIQQVVRGDSAAYFCASSPLGQGDGYTFGSGTRLTVV.

The chain joins TRBV25-1 to TRBJ1-4; D remains ambiguous. V shed 1 base and J shed 7 bases, with 4 bases lying between them. Germline loops: CDR1 MGHDK, CDR2 SYGVNS. The CDR3 has 12 residues. The CDR3 reads CASSEWGEKLFF. The DNA of the CDR3 is TGTGCCAGCAGTGAATGGGGTGAAAAACTGTTTTTT.

V is TRBV4-1 and J is TRBJ2-3; the match to TRBD2 covers 7 bases. The CDR3 is 17 amino acids. The V and J ends lost 3 bases and 6 bases, in that order; junction bases with no gene match: 15. Germline loops: CDR1 MGHRA, CDR2 YSYEKL. The CDR3 spells CASSHGASGYRADTQYF. The CDR3 DNA follows: TGCGCCAGCAGCCATGGTGCTAGCGGTTACCGGGCGGATACGCAGTATTTT.

The chain is built from TRBV7-2 and TRBJ2-7; no definite D call. The germline V gene encodes CDR1 SGHTA and CDR2 FQGNSA. Trimming removed 5 bases from V and 6 bases from J, with 11 bases in between. The CDR3 has 12 amino acids. DNA of the CDR3: TGTGCCAGCAGCCCTCCAGGTCCCGAGCAGTACTTC. Translating it yields CASSPPGPEQYF.

The CDR3 DNA follows: TGTGCCAGCAGCTTAGCGCTAGGGACAGGCTCTGGAAACACCATATATTTT. This translates into CASSLALGTGSGNTIYF. This rearrangement joins TRBV7-2 to TRBJ1-3; TRBD1 matches 8 bases. The length of the CDR3 is 17 residues. The V segment lost 0 bases and the J segment 0 bases; nucleotides outside the gene matches: 4. Germline values: CDR1 SGHTA, CDR2 FQGNSA.

Regarding this clone: This may be a read error, as it is one base from a much larger clone. The identical CDR3 is also encoded by other nucleotide sequences in the sample. The chain uses TRBV30 and TRBJ1-2; D ambiguous. The germline CDR1 and CDR2 sequences are GTSNPN and SVGIG (reference sequence). V shed 1 base and J shed 5 bases, with 2 bases lying between them. The CDR3 loop spans 10 amino acids. In DNA form, the CDR3 reads TGTGCCTGGAGTGATTATGGCTACACCTTC. It translates to CAWSDYGYTF.

The V gene is TRBV27, the J gene TRBJ1-1; 8 bases line up with TRBD1. Germline loops: CDR1 MNHEY, CDR2 SMNVEV (reference sequence). J lost 4 bases, V lost 5 bases, and 12 bases had no gene match. The CDR3 length is 16 residues. CDR3 sequence (DNA): TGTGCCAGCAGTACTCTTGGACAGGGTCGGATCACTGAAGCTTTCTTT. Translating it yields CASSTLGQGRITEAFF.

The DNA of the CDR3 is TGTGCCAGCGGCGGGAATCCGAATGAGCAGTTCTTC. It codes for CASGGNPNEQFF. The V gene is TRBV9, the J gene TRBJ2-1; TRBD2 is a possible D gene (6 bases). V lost 7 bases, J lost 7 bases, and 12 bases lay in between. Germline CDR1 and CDR2: SGDLS and YYNGEE. The CDR3 spans 12 residues.

The sample holds a few counts of this clone. This chain connects TRBV5-1 to TRBJ2-7; 7 bases line up with TRBD1. This CDR3 is 14 amino acids long. Germline V gene lookup returns CDR1 SGHRS and CDR2 YFSETQ. Trimming at V came to 6 bases and at J to 3 bases, leaving 9 bases not matched to a gene. CDR3: CASTPGTDNYEQYF. The CDR3 DNA is TGCGCCAGCACCCCGGGGACAGACAACTACGAGCAGTACTTC.

The J gene is TRBJ2-4, the V gene TRBV7-9; a possible D gene is TRBD2 (5 bases). V was shortened by 5 bases and J by 0 bases, with 11 bases between the two germline ends. In germline, CDR1 is SEHNR, CDR2 FQNEAQ (reference sequence). The CDR3 spans 15 residues. CDR3 protein: CASSPDGLAKNIQYF. The CDR3 coding sequence is TGTGCCAGCAGCCCCGACGGACTAGCCAAAAACATTCAGTACTTC.

The count of this clone is one. The same CDR3 also results from other DNA sequences found in this sample. The chain employs TRBV7-9 and TRBJ1-5, with D unclear. V was trimmed by 5 bases and J by 7 bases, leaving 12 bases between them. The CDR3 is 13 residues long. Germline loops: CDR1 SEHNR, CDR2 FQNEAQ (reference sequence). This CDR3 is CASSRSQDQPQHF. In nucleotides, the CDR3 is TGTGCCAGCAGCCGTTCTCAGGACCAGCCCCAGCATTTT.

CDR3 protein: CASSLGRANSPLHF. The CDR3 bases are TGTGCCAGCAGTTTAGGACGGGCTAATTCACCCCTCCACTTT. V usage is TRBV28 and J usage is TRBJ1-6; no clear D. V was trimmed by 2 bases and J by 6 bases, leaving 8 bases between them. The CDR3 is made up of 14 amino acids. The germline V gene has CDR1 MDHEN and CDR2 SYDVKM.

This clone has a single count. J is TRBJ1-2 and V is TRBV5-6, with D perhaps matching TRBD1 (5 bases). The CDR3 contains 15 residues. V was cut by 2 bases and J by 2 bases, with 13 bases left in between. Germline values: CDR1 SGHDT, CDR2 YYEEEE. The CDR3 here is CASSFSQVSNYGYTF. CDR3 nucleotides: TGTGCCAGCAGCTTCTCACAGGTTTCCAACTATGGCTACACCTTC.

Points on this clone: The sample contains more than one DNA sequence encoding this CDR3. The chain combines TRBV5-1 with TRBJ2-1, with D perhaps TRBD1 or TRBD2 (6 bases each). The CDR3 spans 12 residues. Germline CDR1 and CDR2: SGHRS and YFSETQ. V was cut by 4 bases and J by 9 bases, with 11 bases left in between. The CDR3 coding sequence is TGCGCCAGCAGCCTCGGGGGCGGTGAGCAGTTCTTC. Its translation: CASSLGGGEQFF. Full variable domain (missing parts from reference TRBV5-1 and TRBJ2-1): KAGVTQTPRYLIKTRGQQVTLSCSPISGHRSVSWYQQTPGQGLQFLFEYFSETQRNKGNFPGRFSGRQFSNSRSEMNVSTLELGDSALYLCASSLGGGEQFFGPGTRLTVL.

This clone occurred many times. CDR3 protein: CASSELAGGKETQYF. The DNA of the CDR3 is TGCGCCAGCAGCGAACTAGCGGGGGGAAAAGAGACCCAGTACTTC. The rearrangement uses TRBV5-1 and TRBJ2-5; 12 nucleotides align to TRBD2. The CDR3 sequence is 15 residues long. CDR1 and CDR2 from the germline V gene are SGHRS and YFSETQ. V trimming: 4 bases; J trimming: 3 bases; junction bases outside the gene matches: 4.

J is TRBJ1-6 and V is TRBV28; 7 bases are a match to TRBD1. With 6 bases clipped from V and 7 bases from J, the junction kept 0 bases outside the gene matches. Per germline, CDR1 MDHEN and CDR2 SYDVKM. The CDR3 spans 12 residues. The CDR3 sequence: CASRTGNSPLHF. CDR3 DNA sequence: TGTGCCAGCAGGACAGGGAATTCACCCCTCCACTTT.